The 11 T cell receptor beta chains below all came from one sample that was sequenced in a study of T cell repertoires in cytomegalovirus infection. TCRdb reanalysed the reads using MiXCR and keeps one entry per CDR3 protein. The data show hundreds of thousands of distinct CDR3 sequences, roughly a tenth seen once. Sequencing used PBMCs. The receptors shown here come from a human donor in good health (CMV status not recorded). Some clones in this sample may be carry-over from other donors' samples.

The rearrangement uses TRBV4-1 and TRBJ2-1; D not resolved. V lost 4 bases, J lost 0 bases, and 13 bases lay in between. This CDR3 spans 16 amino acids. Germline V CDR1 and CDR2: MGHRA, YSYEKL. In nucleotides, the CDR3 is TGCGCCAGCAGCCCCGGCATGTTCAGCTCCTACAATGAGCAGTTCTTC. Amino acids: CASSPGMFSSYNEQFF.

This clonotype was counted at least ten times. This sequence joins TRBV25-1 and TRBJ1-5; D unresolved. V lost 6 bases and J 2 bases, leaving 8 bases between the germline ends. The CDR3 consists of 13 residues. Germline values: CDR1 MGHDK, CDR2 SYGVNS. CDR3 nucleotides: TGTGCCAGCAGGGGCGCGGGCAATCAGCCCCAGCATTTT. This gives the protein CASRGAGNQPQHF. The whole variable domain, filled in from reference TRBV25-1 and TRBJ1-5, reads EADIYQTPRYLVIGTGKKITLECSQTMGHDKMYWYQQDPGMELHLIHYSYGVNSTEKGDLSSESTVSRIRTEHFPLTLESARPSHTSQYLCASRGAGNQPQHFGDGTRLSIL.

This clonotype was seen ten or more times. The chain links TRBV27 to TRBJ2-7, with TRBD1 as a possible D gene (5 bases). Trimming took off 3 bases at V and 3 bases at J, with 9 bases between the two ends. CDR1 is MNHEY, CDR2 SMNVEV, per germline (reference sequence). The CDR3 covers 13 residues. CDR3 sequence (DNA): TGTGCCAGCAGTTTCCGTGGACACTACGAGCAGTACTTC. Translating it yields CASSFRGHYEQYF.

This clonotype was counted many times. The chain has TRBV3-1 and TRBJ2-1; TRBD2 matches 13 bases. V dropped 3 bases and J dropped 7; count of bases not matched to a gene: 6. Germline V gene sequence: CDR1 LGHDT, CDR2 YNNKEL (reference sequence). The CDR3 is 16 amino acids. The CDR3 DNA sequence: TGTGCCAGCAGCCATCGGACTAGCGGGGGAGTGAATGAGCAGTTCTTC. Its translation: CASSHRTSGGVNEQFF.

A few counts support this clonotype. The chain uses TRBV13 and TRBJ1-6; 8 positions agree with TRBD1. The CDR3 totals 15 residues. V lost 0 bases to trimming and J lost 9 bases; unmatched junction nucleotides: 4. From germline, CDR1 is PRHDT and CDR2 FYEKMQ (reference sequence). CDR3: CASSLGDRVGSPLHF. CDR3 in DNA: TGTGCCAGCAGCTTAGGGGACAGGGTGGGTTCACCCCTCCACTTT.

This clonotype was found many times. The chain carries TRBV6-1 and TRBJ1-2, with a tentative D call TRBD1 (6 bases). Germline values: CDR1 MNHNS, CDR2 SASEGT. Between the trimmed V and J ends, which lost 6 bases and 2 bases, there was a span of 10 bases. CDR3 length: 13 amino acids. The CDR3 sequence is CASRGAVNYGYTF. The CDR3 DNA reads TGTGCCAGCAGGGGGGCAGTGAACTATGGCTACACCTTC.

This clonotype was counted many times. The V gene is TRBV28, the J gene TRBJ2-3; D perhaps matches TRBD1 (6 bases). This CDR3 spans 12 amino acids. V lost 4 bases and J 8 bases, leaving 10 bases between the germline ends. Germline CDR1 is MDHEN and CDR2 is SYDVKM. CDR3 protein: CASSWNRVTQYF. DNA for the CDR3: TGTGCCAGCAGTTGGAACAGGGTTACGCAGTATTTT.

There are many counts of this clonotype. The chain links TRBV6-5 to TRBJ1-6; weak D call: TRBD1 (5 bases). This CDR3 is 15 amino acids long. Germline V lookup: CDR1 MNHEY, CDR2 SVGAGI. V was trimmed by 0 bases and J by 6 bases, leaving 9 bases between them. The CDR3 loop reads CASSYSGLGNSPLHF. Here the CDR3 DNA reads TGTGCCAGCAGTTACTCGGGACTGGGTAATTCACCCCTCCACTTT.

This clonotype was observed many times. The chain couples TRBV7-2 to TRBJ1-1, with a tentative D call TRBD1 (6 bases). Germline V lookup: CDR1 SGHTA, CDR2 FQGNSA. The CDR3 contains 14 residues. V was shortened by 5 bases and J by 5 bases, with 15 bases between the two germline ends. This CDR3 is CASSRSGRGTEAFF. The CDR3 DNA sequence: TGTGCCAGCAGCCGATCCGGGAGGGGGACTGAAGCTTTCTTT.

This clonotype was detected only a few times. One end of the junction does not line up with germline, which may come from a read error. This sequence joins TRBV14 and TRBJ1-2, with D hard to call. Germline V gives CDR1 SGHDN, CDR2 FVKESK. The CDR3 totals 12 residues. DNA of the CDR3: TGTGCCAGCAGCCAAGATCGGCAGGTGTCCTCTTTC. The encoded protein is CASSQDRQVSSF. Full variable domain (rest looked up from reference TRBV14 and TRBJ1-2): EAGVTQFPSHSVIEKGQTVTLRCDPISGHDNLYWYRRVMGKEIKFLLHFVKESKQDESGMPNNRFLAERTGGTYSTLKVQPAELEDSGVYFCASSQDRQVSSFGSGTRLTVV.

This clonotype has ten or more counts. The chain recombines TRBV11-3 with TRBJ2-1; 16 bases are a match to TRBD2. CDR3 length: 19 amino acids. Trimming cost V 5 bases and J 2 bases; bases outside gene matches: 9. From germline, CDR1 is SGHNT and CDR2 YENEEA. CDR3 amino acids: CASSGKGTSGGGTYNEQFF. For the CDR3, the DNA is TGTGCCAGCAGCGGAAAGGGGACTAGCGGGGGGGGTACCTACAATGAGCAGTTCTTC.